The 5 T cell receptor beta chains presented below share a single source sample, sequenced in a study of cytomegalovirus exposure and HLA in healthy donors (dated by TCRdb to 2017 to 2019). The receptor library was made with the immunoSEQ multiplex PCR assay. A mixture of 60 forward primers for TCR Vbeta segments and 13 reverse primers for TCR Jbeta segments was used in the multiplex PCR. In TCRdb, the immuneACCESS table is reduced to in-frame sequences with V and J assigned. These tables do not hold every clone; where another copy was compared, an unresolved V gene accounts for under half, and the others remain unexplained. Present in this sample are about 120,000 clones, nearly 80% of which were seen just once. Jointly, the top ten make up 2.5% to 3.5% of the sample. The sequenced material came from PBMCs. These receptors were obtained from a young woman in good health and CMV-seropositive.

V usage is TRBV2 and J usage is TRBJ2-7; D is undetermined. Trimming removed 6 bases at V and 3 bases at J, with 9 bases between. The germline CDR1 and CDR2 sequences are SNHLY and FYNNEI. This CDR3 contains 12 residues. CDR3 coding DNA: TGTGCCAGCAGCGAACAGAACTACGAGCAGTACTTC. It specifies CASSEQNYEQYF.

CDR3 region: CASSELAGENEQFF. For the CDR3, the DNA is TGTGCCAGCAGTGAGCTAGCGGGAGAGAATGAGCAGTTCTTC. The chain has TRBV6-1 and TRBJ2-1; TRBD2 aligns across 10 bases. J was trimmed by 7 bases and V by 3 bases; bases with no gene match: 3. Germline V gene sequence: CDR1 MNHNS, CDR2 SASEGT. There are 14 residues in the CDR3.

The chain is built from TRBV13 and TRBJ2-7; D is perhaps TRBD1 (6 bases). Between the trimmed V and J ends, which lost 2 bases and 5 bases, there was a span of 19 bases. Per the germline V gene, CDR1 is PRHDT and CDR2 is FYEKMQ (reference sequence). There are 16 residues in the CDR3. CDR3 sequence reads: CASSLIRPGESHEQYF. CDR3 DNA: TGTGCCAGCAGCTTAATTAGGCCAGGGGAAAGCCACGAGCAGTACTTC.

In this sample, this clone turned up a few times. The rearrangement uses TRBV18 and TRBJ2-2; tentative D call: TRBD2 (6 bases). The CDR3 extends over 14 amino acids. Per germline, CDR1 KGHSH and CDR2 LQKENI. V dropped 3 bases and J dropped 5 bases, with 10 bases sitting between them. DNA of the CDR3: TGTGCCAGCTCACCCATCGCGGGGACCGGGGAGCTGTTTTTT. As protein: CASSPIAGTGELFF.

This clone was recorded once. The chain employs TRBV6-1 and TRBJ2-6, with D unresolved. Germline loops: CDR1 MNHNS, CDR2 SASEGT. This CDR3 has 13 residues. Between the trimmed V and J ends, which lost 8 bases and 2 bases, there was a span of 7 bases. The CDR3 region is CASGPAGANVLTF. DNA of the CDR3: TGTGCCAGCGGCCCTGCTGGGGCCAACGTCCTGACTTTC.